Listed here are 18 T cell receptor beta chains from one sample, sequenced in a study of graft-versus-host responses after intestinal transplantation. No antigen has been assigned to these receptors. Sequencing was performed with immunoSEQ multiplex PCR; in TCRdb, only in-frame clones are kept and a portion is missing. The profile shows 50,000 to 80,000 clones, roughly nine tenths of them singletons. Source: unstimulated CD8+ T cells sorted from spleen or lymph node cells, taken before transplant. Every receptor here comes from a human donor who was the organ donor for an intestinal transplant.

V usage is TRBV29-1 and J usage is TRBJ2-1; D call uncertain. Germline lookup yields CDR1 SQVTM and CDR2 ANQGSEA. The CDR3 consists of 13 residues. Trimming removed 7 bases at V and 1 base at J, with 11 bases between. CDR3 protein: CSAHPQSYNEQFF. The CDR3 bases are TGCAGCGCCCACCCGCAGTCCTACAATGAGCAGTTCTTC.

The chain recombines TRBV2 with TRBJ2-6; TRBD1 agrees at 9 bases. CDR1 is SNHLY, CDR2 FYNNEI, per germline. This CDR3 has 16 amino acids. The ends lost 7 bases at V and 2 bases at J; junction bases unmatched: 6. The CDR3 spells CASTGQGRAGANVLTF. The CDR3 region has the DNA TGTGCCAGCACTGGACAGGGGCGAGCTGGGGCCAACGTCCTGACTTTC.

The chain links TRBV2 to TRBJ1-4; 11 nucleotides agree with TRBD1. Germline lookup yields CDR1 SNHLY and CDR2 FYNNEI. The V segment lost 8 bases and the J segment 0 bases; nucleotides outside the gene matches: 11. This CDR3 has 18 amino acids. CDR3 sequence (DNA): TGTGCCAGCCGAGCCGGGACAGGGGGGTTTGCAACTAATGAAAAACTGTTTTTT. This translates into CASRAGTGGFATNEKLFF.

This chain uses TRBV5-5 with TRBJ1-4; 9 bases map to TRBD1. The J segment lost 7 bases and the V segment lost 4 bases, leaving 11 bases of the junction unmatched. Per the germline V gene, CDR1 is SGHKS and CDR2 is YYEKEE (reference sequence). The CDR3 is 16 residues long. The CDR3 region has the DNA TGTGCCAGCAGCCCCACTTGGGGACAGGGTCTTGAAAAACTGTTTTTT. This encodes CASSPTWGQGLEKLFF.

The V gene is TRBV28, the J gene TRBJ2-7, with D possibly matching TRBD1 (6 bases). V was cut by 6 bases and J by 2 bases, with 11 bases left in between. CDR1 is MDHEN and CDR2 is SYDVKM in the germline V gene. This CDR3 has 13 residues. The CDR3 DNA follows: TGTGCCAGCAGGCCAACAGGGACCTACGAGCAGTACTTC. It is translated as CASRPTGTYEQYF.

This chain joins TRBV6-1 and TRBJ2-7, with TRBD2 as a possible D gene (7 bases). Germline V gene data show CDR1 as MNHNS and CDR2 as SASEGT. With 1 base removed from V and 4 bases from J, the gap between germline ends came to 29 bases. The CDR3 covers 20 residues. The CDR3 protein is CASSEEEGHLSRGRWYEQYF. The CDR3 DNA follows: TGTGCCAGCAGTGAAGAGGAGGGACACCTCTCGCGGGGGAGGTGGTACGAGCAGTACTTC.

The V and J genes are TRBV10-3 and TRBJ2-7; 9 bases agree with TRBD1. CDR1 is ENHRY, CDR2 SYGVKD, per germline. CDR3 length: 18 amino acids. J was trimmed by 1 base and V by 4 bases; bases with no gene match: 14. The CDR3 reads CAISVWDRVREASYEQYF. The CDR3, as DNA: TGTGCCATCAGTGTATGGGACAGGGTGAGGGAGGCTTCCTACGAGCAGTACTTC.

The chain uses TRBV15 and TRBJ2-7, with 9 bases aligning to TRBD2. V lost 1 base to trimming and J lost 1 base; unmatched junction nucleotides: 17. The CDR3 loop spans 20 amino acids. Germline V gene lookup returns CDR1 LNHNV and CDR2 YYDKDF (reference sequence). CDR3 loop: CATSRVLSLAGKGSSYEQYF. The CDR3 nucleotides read TGTGCCACCAGCAGAGTCTTAAGCCTAGCGGGAAAGGGCTCATCCTACGAGCAGTACTTC. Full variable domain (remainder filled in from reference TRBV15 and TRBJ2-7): DAMVIQNPRYQVTQFGKPVTLSCSQTLNHNVMYWYQQKSSQAPKLLFHYYDKDFNNEADTPDNFQSRRPNTSFCFLDIRSPGLGDTAMYLCATSRVLSLAGKGSSYEQYFGPGTRLTVT.

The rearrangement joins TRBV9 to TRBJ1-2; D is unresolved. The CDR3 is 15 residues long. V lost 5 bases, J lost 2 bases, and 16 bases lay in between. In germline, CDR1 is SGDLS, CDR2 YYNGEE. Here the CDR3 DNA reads TGTGCCAGCAGGGGCTCGGTGGGTGTCAACTATGGCTACACCTTC. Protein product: CASRGSVGVNYGYTF.

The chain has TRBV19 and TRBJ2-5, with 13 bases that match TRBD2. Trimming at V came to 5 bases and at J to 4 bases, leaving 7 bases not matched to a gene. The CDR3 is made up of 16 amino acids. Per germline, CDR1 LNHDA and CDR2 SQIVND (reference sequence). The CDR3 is CASSPRTSGSTETQYF. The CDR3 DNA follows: TGTGCCAGTAGTCCGAGGACTAGCGGGAGCACAGAGACCCAGTACTTC. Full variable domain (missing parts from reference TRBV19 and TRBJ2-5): DGGITQSPKYLFRKEGQNVTLSCEQNLNHDAMYWYRQDPGQGLRLIYYSQIVNDFQKGDIAEGYSVSREKKESFPLTVTSAQKNPTAFYLCASSPRTSGSTETQYFGPGTRLLVL.

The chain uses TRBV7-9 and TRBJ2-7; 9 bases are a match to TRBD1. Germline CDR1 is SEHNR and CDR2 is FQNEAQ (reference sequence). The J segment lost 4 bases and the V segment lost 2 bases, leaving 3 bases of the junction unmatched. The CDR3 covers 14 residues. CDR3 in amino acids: CASSLPDRGYEQYF. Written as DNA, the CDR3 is TGTGCCAGCAGCTTACCGGACAGGGGATACGAGCAGTACTTC. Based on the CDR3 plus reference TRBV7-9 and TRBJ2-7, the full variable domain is DTGVSQNPRHKITKRGQNVTFRCDPISEHNRLYWYRQTLGQGPEFLTYFQNEAQLEKSRLLSDRFSAERPKGSFSTLEIQRTEQGDSAMYLCASSLPDRGYEQYFGPGTRLTVT.

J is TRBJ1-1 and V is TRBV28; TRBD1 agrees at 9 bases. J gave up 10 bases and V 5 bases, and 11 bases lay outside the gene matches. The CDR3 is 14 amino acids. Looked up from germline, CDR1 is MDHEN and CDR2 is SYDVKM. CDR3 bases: TGTGCCAGCAGTCCGATGGGACAGGGCTGCGGAGCTTTCTTT. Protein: CASSPMGQGCGAFF.

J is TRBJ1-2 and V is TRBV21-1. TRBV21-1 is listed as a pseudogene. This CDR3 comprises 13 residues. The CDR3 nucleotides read TGTGCCAGCAGCAAACCGGGAGGCTATGGCTACACCTTC. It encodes CASSKPGGYGYTF.

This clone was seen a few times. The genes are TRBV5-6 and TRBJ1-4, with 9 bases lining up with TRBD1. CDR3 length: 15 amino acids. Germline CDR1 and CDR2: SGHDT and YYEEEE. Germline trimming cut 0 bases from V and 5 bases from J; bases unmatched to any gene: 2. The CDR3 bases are TGTGCCAGCAGCTTGGGGGGACAGGGCAATGAAAAACTGTTTTTT. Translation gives CASSLGGQGNEKLFF.

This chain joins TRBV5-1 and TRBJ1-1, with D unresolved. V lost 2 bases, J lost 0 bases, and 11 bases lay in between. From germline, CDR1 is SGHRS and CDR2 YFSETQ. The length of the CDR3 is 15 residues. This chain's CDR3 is CASSFFSNLNTEAFF. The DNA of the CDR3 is TGCGCCAGCAGCTTTTTTTCTAATTTGAACACTGAAGCTTTCTTT.

CDR3 protein: CASSVDHRGETQYF. The CDR3 bases are TGTGCCAGCAGCGTAGATCACAGGGGAGAGACCCAGTACTTC. The chain combines TRBV9 with TRBJ2-5; 7 nucleotides match TRBD1. The CDR3 extends over 14 amino acids. The junction had 3 bases not matched to a gene; V was cut back by 0 bases and J by 4 bases. From germline, CDR1 is SGDLS and CDR2 YYNGEE.

CDR3 residues: CASTGGTEAFF. The CDR3 DNA reads as TGTGCCAGTACAGGGGGAACTGAAGCTTTCTTT. The gene calls are TRBV11-2 and TRBJ1-1; TRBD1 aligns across 8 bases. Trimming took 9 bases from V and 5 from J; bases not matched to a gene: 2. The CDR3 is made up of 11 amino acids. CDR1 is SGHAT, CDR2 FQNNGV, per germline. Looking up the rest from reference TRBV11-2 and TRBJ1-1 gives the full variable domain: EAGVAQSPRYKIIEKRQSVAFWCNPISGHATLYWYQQILGQGPKLLIQFQNNGVVDDSQLPKDRFSAERLKGVDSTLKIQPAKLEDSAVYLCASTGGTEAFFGQGTRLTVV.

Written as DNA, the CDR3 is TGTGCCAGCAGCTCCGACCGGACTAGCGGGAGGGCGAGGGCCTACGAGCAGTACTTC. Residues: CASSSDRTSGRARAYEQYF. The J gene is TRBJ2-7, the V gene TRBV5-4, with 15 bases that match TRBD2. V lost 3 bases, J lost 2 bases, and 12 bases stayed unmatched. Germline assignment: CDR1 SGHNT and CDR2 YYREEE (reference sequence). The CDR3 extends over 19 amino acids. The whole variable domain, remainder taken from reference TRBV5-4 and TRBJ2-7, is ETGVTQSPTHLIKTRGQQVTLRCSSQSGHNTVSWYQQALGQGPQFIFQYYREEENGRGNFPPRFSGLQFPNYSSELNVNALELDDSALYLCASSSDRTSGRARAYEQYFGPGTRLTVT.